This T cell receptor (beta chain) appears in the sequencing data of a study of blood T cell repertoires in COVID-19. Study summary: The analysed material was cDNA or gDNA that came from T cells, B-cell-depleted T cells, or PBMCs.

The CDR3 runs to 18 residues. Trimming pared 1 base from V and 3 bases from J, leaving 22 bases between. Germline V lookup: CDR1 SGHDT, CDR2 YYEEEE. Original methodology: It was from reference gene primer amplification that nucleated cell counts were estimated. Method: immunoSEQ multiplex PCR; TCRdb's copy keeps in-frame clones and lacks some. The DNA gave D and trimming, while V, J and clone size come from that table. The repertoire consists of approximately 250,000 clones, with 80% to 90% occurring once and the leading ten covering 0.98%. This rearrangement joins TRBV5-6 to TRBJ1-1; D is uncertain. This clonotype originated in a man aged 35 to 55 with acute or convalescent COVID-19. The sequencing sample was made of peripheral blood. CDR3 protein: CASSLYVNPGGGYTEAFF. DNA for the CDR3: TGTGCCAGCAGCTTGTACGTTAATCCGGGCGGAGGTTACACTGAAGCTTTCTTT. The variable domain in full, with the rest retrieved from reference TRBV5-6 and TRBJ1-1, is DAGVTQSPTHLIKTRGQQVTLRCSPKSGHDTVSWYQQALGQGPQFIFQYYEEEERQRGNFPDRFSGHQFPNYSSELNVNALLLGDSALYLCASSLYVNPGGGYTEAFFGQGTRLTVV.